Shown below are 30 T cell receptor beta chains from a single sample sequenced in a study of cytomegalovirus exposure and HLA in healthy donors. The PCR ran on 60 Vbeta and 13 Jbeta primers. The repertoire was sequenced with immunoSEQ multiplex PCR; TCRdb's copy has only in-frame clones and lacks some. Of approximately 92,000 clones listed, approximately 84% are singletons. Sequencing was carried out using PBMCs. Every receptor here comes from a girl aged 2 to 10 in good health and CMV-seropositive.

This clone was detected only a few times. The chain is built from TRBV4-2 and TRBJ2-2; 10 bases agree with TRBD1. Germline V gene data show CDR1 as LGHNA and CDR2 as YNFKEQ. Unmatched junction bases numbered 6, after V lost 5 bases and J lost 3 bases. This CDR3 is built from 16 residues. The CDR3 DNA is TGTGCCAGCAGCGTGACCGGGACAGGGGACACCGGGGAGCTGTTTTTT. Protein: CASSVTGTGDTGELFF.

This chain connects TRBV6-4 to TRBJ1-1; D perhaps matches TRBD1 (5 bases). V lost 6 bases and J lost 8, with 16 bases in between. Germline V gene sequence: CDR1 MRHNA, CDR2 SNTAGT. The length of the CDR3 is 13 residues. In nucleotides, the CDR3 is TGTGCCAGCAGGGACCAGATCGGGGGAGAAGCTTTCTTT. It encodes CASRDQIGGEAFF.

The V gene is TRBV6-6, the J gene TRBJ2-1, with D tentatively TRBD1 (6 bases). Trimming stripped 6 bases from V and 0 bases from J, with 15 bases between. Germline V gene sequence: CDR1 MNHNY, CDR2 SVGAGI (reference sequence). There are 16 residues in the CDR3. The CDR3 DNA is TGTGCCAGCAGACATAAACGGGACAACTCCTACAATGAGCAGTTCTTC. Its translation is CASRHKRDNSYNEQFF.

The chain's CDR3 is CASTRGLAGVYEQYF. DNA for the CDR3: TGCGCCAGCACCCGGGGACTAGCGGGAGTGTACGAGCAGTACTTC. The genes are TRBV4-1 and TRBJ2-7; TRBD2 matches 14 bases. The V segment lost 7 bases and the J segment 4 bases; nucleotides outside the gene matches: 6. The germline V gene encodes CDR1 MGHRA and CDR2 YSYEKL. CDR3 length: 15 amino acids.

V usage is TRBV7-9 and J usage is TRBJ2-7; D ambiguous. The CDR3 runs 12 residues. Germline V gene lookup returns CDR1 SEHNR and CDR2 FQNEAQ (reference sequence). V was cut by 6 bases and J by 5 bases, with 11 bases left in between. The chain's CDR3 is CASRRTSNEQYF. In nucleotides, the CDR3 is TGTGCCAGCAGACGTACCTCTAACGAGCAGTACTTC.

This chain uses TRBV5-1 with TRBJ2-7; 7 bases match TRBD1. Germline V gives CDR1 SGHRS, CDR2 YFSETQ. J lost 1 base, V lost 0 bases, and 4 bases had no gene match. The CDR3 spans 15 residues. The CDR3 DNA reads TGCGCCAGCAGCTTGGGTCCAGGGGGTTCCTACGAGCAGTACTTC. This codes for CASSLGPGGSYEQYF.

Points on this clone: One end of the junction is discordant with germline, which a read error may explain. This chain joins TRBV7-7 and TRBJ2-3, with TRBD1 matching over 10 bases. Looked up from germline, CDR1 is SSHAT and CDR2 is FNYEAQ (reference sequence). The CDR3 has 15 amino acids. The CDR3 loop is CASSRQGASTDTQYF. CDR3 nucleotide sequence: TGTGCTAGCAGCCGACAGGGGGCAAGCACAGATACGCAGTATTTT.

The chain recombines TRBV7-9 with TRBJ2-1, with 8 nucleotides matching TRBD2. This CDR3 is built from 15 residues. The germline CDR1 and CDR2 sequences are SEHNR and FQNEAQ (reference sequence). Trimming at V came to 8 bases and at J to 2 bases, leaving 8 bases not matched to a gene. The CDR3: CASGSLLAAYNEQFF. CDR3 DNA: TGTGCCAGCGGATCGTTACTAGCGGCCTACAATGAGCAGTTCTTC. The full variable domain, with the rest looked up from reference TRBV7-9 and TRBJ2-1, is DTGVSQNPRHKITKRGQNVTFRCDPISEHNRLYWYRQTLGQGPEFLTYFQNEAQLEKSRLLSDRFSAERPKGSFSTLEIQRTEQGDSAMYLCASGSLLAAYNEQFFGPGTRLTVL.

This clone has a handful of counts. The V and J genes are TRBV25-1 and TRBJ2-2; D not certain. CDR3 length equals 12 residues. CDR1 is MGHDK, CDR2 SYGVNS, per germline. Between the trimmed V and J ends, which lost 1 base and 8 bases, there was a span of 5 bases. The CDR3 nucleotides are TGTGCCAGCAGTGAATTCGGGGGGGAGCTGTTTTTT. This encodes CASSEFGGELFF.

This chain links TRBV2 with TRBJ1-1; D gene unclear. Germline CDR1 reads SNHLY; CDR2 reads FYNNEI. The CDR3 length is 13 residues. V lost 7 bases to trimming and J lost 5 bases, with 14 bases between them. The CDR3 here is CASTTRGGTEAFF. In nucleotides, the CDR3 is TGTGCCAGCACGACCCGAGGTGGGACTGAAGCTTTCTTT.

The V gene is TRBV27, the J gene TRBJ2-3; 9 positions match TRBD2. V was clipped by 8 bases and J by 4 bases; unmatched bases: 13. This CDR3 region has 16 residues. Germline V gives CDR1 MNHEY, CDR2 SMNVEV (reference sequence). The CDR3 coding sequence is TGTGCCAGCCCCCCCGTTCCAGCGGGAGGTGCAGATACGCAGTATTTT. This encodes CASPPVPAGGADTQYF.

V and J are TRBV30 and TRBJ2-3, with 9 bases lining up with TRBD2. This CDR3 comprises 15 residues. The germline V gene encodes CDR1 GTSNPN and CDR2 SVGIG (reference sequence). Losses at the gene ends were 3 bases for V and 4 bases for J; bases not matched to a gene: 8. The CDR3 reads CAWRFSGSPADTQYF. The CDR3 DNA reads TGTGCCTGGAGATTTAGCGGGAGCCCGGCAGATACGCAGTATTTT. The full variable domain, rest sourced from reference TRBV30 and TRBJ2-3, is SQTIHQWPATLVQPVGSPLSLECTVEGTSNPNLYWYRQAAGRGLQLLFYSVGIGQISSEVPQNLSASRPQDRQFILSSKKLLLSDSGFYLCAWRFSGSPADTQYFGPGTRLTVL.

The chain employs TRBV29-1 and TRBJ1-5, with 11 bases aligning to TRBD1. CDR3 length equals 14 residues. The germline gives CDR1 SQVTM, CDR2 ANQGSEA. The DNA of the CDR3 is TGCAGTGCCGGGACAGGGGGTCCCGGTCAGCCCCAGCATTTT. Translation gives CSAGTGGPGQPQHF.

The chain joins TRBV7-9 to TRBJ2-5; D may be TRBD2 (5 bases). The germline gives CDR1 SEHNR, CDR2 FQNEAQ (reference sequence). V lost 3 bases and J lost 1, with 12 bases in between. The CDR3 consists of 15 residues. CDR3 protein: CASSFSGGGQETQYF. The DNA of the CDR3 is TGTGCCAGCAGCTTCTCCGGCGGAGGCCAAGAGACCCAGTACTTC.

The chain recombines TRBV19 with TRBJ2-1, with TRBD2 matching over 9 bases. The germline V gene encodes CDR1 LNHDA and CDR2 SQIVND (reference sequence). This CDR3 is 15 amino acids long. V trimming: 9 bases; J trimming: 5 bases; junction bases outside the gene matches: 11. The CDR3: CASRTLAGSDNEQFF. Here the CDR3 DNA reads TGTGCCAGCAGAACGCTAGCGGGAAGCGACAATGAGCAGTTCTTC. Based on the CDR3 plus reference TRBV19 and TRBJ2-1, the full variable domain is DGGITQSPKYLFRKEGQNVTLSCEQNLNHDAMYWYRQDPGQGLRLIYYSQIVNDFQKGDIAEGYSVSREKKESFPLTVTSAQKNPTAFYLCASRTLAGSDNEQFFGPGTRLTVL.

This rearrangement joins TRBV5-6 to TRBJ2-7; 8 bases align to TRBD1. Germline values: CDR1 SGHDT, CDR2 YYEEEE. The CDR3 contains 15 residues. V lost 4 bases to trimming and J lost 3 bases; unmatched junction nucleotides: 9. The CDR3 sequence is CASSAAQGAIYEQYF. Written as DNA, the CDR3 is TGTGCCAGCAGCGCAGCCCAGGGGGCTATCTACGAGCAGTACTTC.

The genes are TRBV28 and TRBJ2-7; 8 bases align to TRBD1. Germline CDR1 is MDHEN and CDR2 is SYDVKM. CDR3 length: 15 amino acids. V shed 5 bases, J shed 4 bases, and the junction held 10 bases outside the gene matches. The CDR3 coding sequence is TGTGCCAGCAGTCTGTCCGGGACAGGATCTTACGAGCAGTACTTC. This gives the protein CASSLSGTGSYEQYF.

This chain uses TRBV27 with TRBJ1-1, with a tentative D call TRBD1 (6 bases). The CDR3 has 16 residues. CDR1 MNHEY and CDR2 SMNVEV come from the germline V gene (reference sequence). Trimming left V 6 bases short and J 0 bases short, with 17 bases between. CDR3 residues: CASRPLLGHLNTEAFF. Here the CDR3 DNA reads TGTGCCAGCAGACCATTGTTGGGACACTTGAACACTGAAGCTTTCTTT.

This chain uses TRBV27 with TRBJ2-1; TRBD2 aligns across 9 bases. With 5 bases clipped from V and 4 bases from J, the junction kept 6 bases outside the gene matches. The germline gives CDR1 MNHEY, CDR2 SMNVEV (reference sequence). The CDR3 runs 15 residues. CDR3 residues: CASSEREATYNEQFF. The CDR3 DNA reads TGTGCCAGCAGTGAGCGGGAGGCCACATACAATGAGCAGTTCTTC.

V usage is TRBV30 and J usage is TRBJ2-7, with D possibly matching TRBD2 (5 bases). The CDR3 loop spans 12 amino acids. With 5 bases removed from V and 2 bases from J, the gap between germline ends came to 10 bases. Germline V gene lookup returns CDR1 GTSNPN and CDR2 SVGIG (reference sequence). The CDR3 DNA follows: TGTGCCTGGGAGGGCTTACCCTACGAGCAGTACTTC. Translating gives CAWEGLPYEQYF.

The chain employs TRBV6-1 and TRBJ1-2; D is ambiguous. Deletions cut 0 bases from V and 10 bases from J, with 12 bases between. The CDR3 loop spans 13 amino acids. Germline V gives CDR1 MNHNS, CDR2 SASEGT. The CDR3 DNA is TGTGCCAGCAGTGAAGCCTCCGGGATGTCCTACACCTTC. Its protein is CASSEASGMSYTF.

V and J are TRBV30 and TRBJ2-4, with 8 bases aligning to TRBD1. CDR3 length equals 15 residues. The germline CDR1 and CDR2 sequences are GTSNPN and SVGIG (reference sequence). With 3 bases clipped from V and 1 base from J, the junction kept 5 bases outside the gene matches. The CDR3, as DNA: TGTGCCTGGAGCTCGACAGGGGTGGCCAAAAACATTCAGTACTTC. Its translation: CAWSSTGVAKNIQYF.

About this clone: Other nucleotide sequences in the sample specify the same CDR3. V is TRBV28 and J is TRBJ1-1, with 11 bases fitting TRBD1. The CDR3 consists of 15 residues. Germline V gene lookup returns CDR1 MDHEN and CDR2 SYDVKM. V lost 3 bases and J lost 4; bases outside the gene matches: 4. The CDR3 DNA sequence: TGTGCCAGCAGTTTCCCAGGGACAGGGGGCACTGAAGCTTTCTTT. It is translated as CASSFPGTGGTEAFF. Combining the CDR3 with reference TRBV28 and TRBJ1-1 gives the whole variable domain DVKVTQSSRYLVKRTGEKVFLECVQDMDHENMFWYRQDPGLGLRLIYFSYDVKMKEKGDIPEGYSVSREKKERFSLILESASTNQTSMYLCASSFPGTGGTEAFFGQGTRLTVV.

This chain links TRBV28 with TRBJ1-4, with D unresolved. The germline CDR1 and CDR2 sequences are MDHEN and SYDVKM. This CDR3 is 12 amino acids long. The V gene lost 5 bases and the J gene lost 12 bases, with 13 bases spanning the gap. CDR3 DNA sequence: TGTGCCAGCAGTCGTATTAGGAGGGAACTGTTTTTT. It yields the protein CASSRIRRELFF.

V usage is TRBV7-9 and J usage is TRBJ2-7; D might be TRBD1 (6 bases). Germline lookup yields CDR1 SEHNR and CDR2 FQNEAQ (reference sequence). Trimming pared 5 bases from V and 7 bases from J, leaving 21 bases between. The CDR3 contains 15 residues. The CDR3 loop reads CASSLSDRQSQEQYF. For the CDR3, the DNA is TGTGCCAGCAGCCTCTCGGACAGACAATCCCAGGAGCAGTACTTC.

The V gene is TRBV15, the J gene TRBJ1-1, with no clear D. The CDR3 runs 12 residues. In germline, CDR1 is LNHNV, CDR2 YYDKDF (reference sequence). Trimming removed 8 bases from V and 1 base from J, with 8 bases in between. Here the CDR3 DNA reads TGTGCCACCGGCCCCTGGAACACTGAAGCTTTCTTT. This codes for CATGPWNTEAFF.

The V and J genes are TRBV9 and TRBJ1-4; a weak D match, TRBD1 (6 bases). The ends were cut back, 6 bases at V and 3 bases at J, with 9 bases in the middle. The CDR3 has 13 amino acids. Looked up from germline, CDR1 is SGDLS and CDR2 is YYNGEE. As DNA, the CDR3 is TGTGCCAGCAAGGGACAATCTAATGAAAAACTGTTTTTT. It specifies CASKGQSNEKLFF.

The V and J genes are TRBV19 and TRBJ2-5; unclear D gene. CDR1 is LNHDA, CDR2 SQIVND, per germline (reference sequence). The CDR3 totals 13 residues. The V gene lost 8 bases and the J gene lost 5 bases, with 15 bases spanning the gap. The CDR3 nucleotides are TGTGCCAGTCGCAAAGCGACTTGGGAGACCCAGTACTTC. It specifies CASRKATWETQYF. Full variable domain (missing parts from reference TRBV19 and TRBJ2-5): DGGITQSPKYLFRKEGQNVTLSCEQNLNHDAMYWYRQDPGQGLRLIYYSQIVNDFQKGDIAEGYSVSREKKESFPLTVTSAQKNPTAFYLCASRKATWETQYFGPGTRLLVL.

With respect to this clone: At one boundary the junction diverges from the germline segment, which might be a read error. V gene TRBV5-6 combines with J gene TRBJ2-4, with D possibly being TRBD1 (5 bases). The CDR3 contains 12 residues. The germline V gene encodes CDR1 SGHDT and CDR2 YYEEEE. This chain's CDR3 is CASSFSRTIDSF. The CDR3 DNA reads as TGTGCCAGCAGCTTTTCTCGGACAATCGATTCCTTC.

This clone was recorded a few times. This rearrangement joins TRBV19 to TRBJ2-2; no clear D gene. V lost 5 bases to trimming and J lost 6 bases, with 4 bases between them. Germline values: CDR1 LNHDA, CDR2 SQIVND (reference sequence). This CDR3 has 11 residues. CDR3: CASSRSGELFF. For the CDR3, the DNA is TGTGCCAGTAGTCGGTCCGGGGAGCTGTTTTTT.